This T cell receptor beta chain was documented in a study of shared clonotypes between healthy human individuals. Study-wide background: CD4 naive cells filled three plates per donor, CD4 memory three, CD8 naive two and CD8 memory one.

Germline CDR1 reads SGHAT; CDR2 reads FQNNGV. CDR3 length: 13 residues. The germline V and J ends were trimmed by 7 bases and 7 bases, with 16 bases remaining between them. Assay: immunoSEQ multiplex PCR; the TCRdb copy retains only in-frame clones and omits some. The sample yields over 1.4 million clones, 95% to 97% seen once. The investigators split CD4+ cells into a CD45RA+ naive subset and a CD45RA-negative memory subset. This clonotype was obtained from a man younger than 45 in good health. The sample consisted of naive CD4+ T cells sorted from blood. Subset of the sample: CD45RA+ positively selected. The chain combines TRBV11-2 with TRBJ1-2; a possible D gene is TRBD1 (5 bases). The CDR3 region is CASTRTRQSGYTF. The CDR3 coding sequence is TGTGCCAGCACACGGACACGCCAAAGTGGCTACACCTTC.